This T cell receptor beta chain was sequenced during a study of regulatory T cells in long-lasting Graves disease. Through Arm-PCR of CDR3 regions and iRepertoire HTBI primers, TCR beta libraries were built. MiXCR, applied by TCRdb to the multiplex PCR reads, yields one record per CDR3 protein. Here the sample spans hundreds of thousands of distinct CDR3 sequences, about 16% being singletons. The V gene lost 3 bases and the J gene lost 0 bases, with 10 bases spanning the gap. CDR3 length equals 14 residues. Germline V gene data show CDR1 as SGDLS and CDR2 as YYNGEE. This clonotype was counted a few times. The sample's time point: newly diagnosed GD, antithyroid drugs for less than 3 months. The TCR library was prepared using RNA isolated from PBMCs. Enrollment of patients was through an endocrinology department in Xi'an, China. The sample was also linked to a second study, of T cells in Graves' hyperthyroidism and ophthalmopathy. That study adds: The study left out patients who had uncontrolled infection, other autoimmune disease, pregnancy or lactation.

The receptor comes from a man aged 18 to 29 with Graves disease. The J gene is TRBJ2-7, the V gene TRBV9; tentatively, D is TRBD1 (5 bases). Sample: peripheral blood mononuclear cells (PBMCs), taken at new diagnosis, from a patient treated with antithyroid drugs. CDR3 protein: CASSAGHTSYEQYF. DNA for the CDR3: TGTGCCAGCAGCGCCGGACACACCTCCTACGAGCAGTACTTC.